What follows is one T cell receptor beta chain and its context. This CDR3 contains 14 residues. Trimming removed 0 bases at V and 4 bases at J, with 7 bases between. Germline CDR1 reads SGHTA; CDR2 reads FQGTGA. Profiled with immunoSEQ multiplex PCR; TCRdb holds only in-frame clones, not every one. The table has approximately 330,000 clones, more than 85% seen once; the top ten hold around 5%. The data originate from a study of brain T cells in children with intractable seizures. Stated time point: blood from clinic visit 5 months post-surgery; TSC patient then seizure free. Only cases whose brain tissue showed the highest T cell transcript signatures were sequenced.

Sequenced here: peripheral blood, sampled less than 6 months after surgery. The chain combines TRBV7-3 with TRBJ2-1; the D call may be TRBD1 or TRBD2 (5 bases each). The source of this sequence is a boy younger than two with tuberous sclerosis and intractable seizures. The CDR3 bases are TGTGCCAGCAGCTTAACGGGACCATACAATGAGCAGTTCTTC. Translated, it gives CASSLTGPYNEQFF.